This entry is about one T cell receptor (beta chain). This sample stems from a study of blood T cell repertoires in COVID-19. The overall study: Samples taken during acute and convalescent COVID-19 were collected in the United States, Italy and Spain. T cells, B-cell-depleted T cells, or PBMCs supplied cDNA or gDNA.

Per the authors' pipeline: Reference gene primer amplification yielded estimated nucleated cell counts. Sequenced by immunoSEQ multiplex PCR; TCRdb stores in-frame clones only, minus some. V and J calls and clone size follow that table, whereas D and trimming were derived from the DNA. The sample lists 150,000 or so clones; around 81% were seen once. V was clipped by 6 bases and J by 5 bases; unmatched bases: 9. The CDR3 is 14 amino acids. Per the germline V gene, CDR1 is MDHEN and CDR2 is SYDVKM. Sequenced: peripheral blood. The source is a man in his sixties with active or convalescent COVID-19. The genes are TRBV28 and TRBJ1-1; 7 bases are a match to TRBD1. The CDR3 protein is CASSPWAGGTEAFF. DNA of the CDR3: TGTGCCAGCAGCCCTTGGGCAGGGGGTACTGAAGCTTTCTTT.